This record concerns one T cell receptor beta chain sequence. Trimming took 3 bases from V and 0 from J, leaving 15 bases between them. From germline, CDR1 is LNHDA and CDR2 SQIVND (reference sequence). The CDR3 spans 18 residues. The sample's time point: blood 4 weeks post-SBRT, at nephrectomy. Indicated treatment: 15 Gy SBRT to primary tumor, nephrectomy 4 weeks later. Nephrectomy followed 15 Gy stereotactic body radiation by 4 weeks. This sample is drawn from a study of radiation and T cells in renal cell carcinoma. The protocol was immunoSEQ multiplex PCR, while the TCRdb copy is restricted to in-frame clones and leaves out a portion. The sample has 150,000 to 200,000 clones, roughly nine tenths seen once.

The chain joins TRBV19 to TRBJ2-6; the D call may be TRBD1 or TRBD2 (5 bases each). The receptor's source is a woman in her 50s with renal cell carcinoma. Sample: blood, taken from a patient whose treatment included radiotherapy and nephrectomy. The CDR3 region has the DNA TGTGCCAGTAGTATGGCCGGGACCGCAAGCTCTGGGGCCAACGTCCTGACTTTC. Translation gives CASSMAGTASSGANVLTF.